This T cell receptor (beta chain) was identified in a study of IL-17A CD8 T cells in psoriatic arthritis synovium. For the wider study: The study was designed to define the phenotype, molecular profile and function of synovial IL-17A+CD8+ T cells in the pathogenesis of psoriatic arthritis. Points the paper makes about the study in general: Although over 4.5% of the repertoire was occupied by some individual clones, most synovial CD8+ subsets remained polyclonal. Because no psoriatic arthritis synovial tissue samples were available, cells were taken from synovial fluid instead of synovial tissue. TCR sequencing covered only three patients, which the authors acknowledged as a limited sample size.

With regard to this clone: Its target antigen remains unknown. Base qualities are missing; no much larger clone stands one base away.

DNA was extracted (Qiagen), and TCRbeta V-D-J rearrangements were subjected to bias-controlled amplification followed by high-throughput sequencing (immunoSEQ; Adaptive Biotech). As for how the authors treated the data: The immunoSEQ Analyzer platform was used to analyze productive sequences at the sequence level. Clonality was calculated as 1 minus Pielou's evenness, so values run from 0 (highly polyclonal) up to 1 (monoclonal). How much repertoires overlapped between subsets was quantified with the Morisita index, which goes from 0 (no similarity) to 1 (complete similarity). TCRdb carries this immuneACCESS record with in-frame sequences only. Its versions omit some clonotypes, under half of them owing to an unresolved V gene in the studies checked, with the rest unexplained. Clone size and V and J calls were adopted from that table, with D and trimming inferred from the DNA. A total of around 2,000 clones appear in this sample, approximately 70% of them only once. The top ten hold roughly 9% of the sample.

The trim is 8 bases for V and 6 bases for J, with a gap of 16 bases between the germline ends. In the germline V gene (reference sequence), CDR1 corresponds to SGHAT and CDR2 to FQDESV. The CDR3 goes from the cysteine to the phenylalanine over 13 residues. Solely the CDR3 DNA is kept, with 39 bases framed from the first base. Synovial fluid effusions were drawn from actively inflamed joints of patients with psoriatic arthritis. For each patient, synovial fluid served as the source from which three memory CD8+ T cell populations were isolated by sorting: Tc1 cells (IL-17A-IFNgamma+), Tc17 cells (IL-17A+) and the bulk memory fraction, allowing their TCR repertoires to be compared. Psoriatic arthritis patients met the Classification of Psoriatic Arthritis Study Group (CASPAR) criteria. The bulk memory CD8+ T cell sort included CD45RA-CD27+/- cells together with CD45RA+CD27- cells. In three patients with psoriatic arthritis, sorted CD8+ T cell subsets from synovial fluid were put through TCRbeta sequencing. Synovial fluid mononuclear cells were isolated with Lymphoprep and cryopreserved in liquid nitrogen before use. Around 50% fetal calf serum and roughly 10% dimethyl sulfoxide were contained in the cryopreservation medium.

The sequence came from a human donor with psoriatic arthritis. The specimen sequenced was memory CD8+ T cells from synovial fluid. What this sample's cell subset or site label stands for: bulk memory CD8+ T cells (CD45RA-CD27+/- and CD45RA+CD27-). The chain is encoded by TRBV11-1 joined to TRBJ1-1; a tentative D call is TRBD1 (5 bases match). CDR3 reads: CASAGGRFPEAFF. DNA sequence: TGTGCCAGCGCGGGGGGTAGGTTCCCTGAAGCTTTCTTT.